Shown below are 10 T cell receptor beta chains from a single sample sequenced in a study of shared clonotypes between healthy human individuals (dated by TCRdb to 2018 to 2021). CD8 naive samples were obtained by positive selection for CCR7 among CD45RO-negative cells, yielding a CD45RA+CCR7+ population from which TemRA cells were excluded. Receptor amplification or capture employed the immunoSEQ multiplex PCR assay. What TCRdb holds here is the immuneACCESS table cut down to in-frame rearrangements. Part of the clones is not present; checked against another copy, under half of the missing clones reflect an unresolved V gene, and the others are unexplained. The sample yields about 2.1 million clones; 93% were counted once. The top ten constitute roughly 1.7% of the sample. The specimen was naive CD8+ T cells from PBMCs. The cell subset or site label corresponds to: CD45RA+CCR7+. The receptors come from a man aged 18 to 29 in good health. Some clones in this sample may be carry-over from other donors' samples.

This clone was observed a single time. The chain couples TRBV27 to TRBJ2-1; 7 bases align to TRBD1. Germline V gene lookup returns CDR1 MNHEY and CDR2 SMNVEV (reference sequence). The CDR3 is 16 amino acids. Trimming took 4 bases from V and 5 from J; bases not matched to a gene: 11. The CDR3 DNA sequence: TGTGCCAGCAGTTCTCCAGGGGGAATTAGAAACAATGAGCAGTTCTTC. This sequence encodes CASSSPGGIRNNEQFF.

The chain carries TRBV28 and TRBJ2-6; D possibly corresponds to TRBD1 (5 bases). The CDR3 extends over 17 amino acids. Germline V gene data show CDR1 as MDHEN and CDR2 as SYDVKM. Deletions cut 5 bases from V and 0 bases from J, with 14 bases between. CDR3 loop: CASSPRTLLSGANVLTF. The CDR3 coding sequence is TGTGCCAGCAGTCCAAGGACACTCCTCTCTGGGGCCAACGTCCTGACTTTC.

This sequence joins TRBV4-1 and TRBJ1-5; D is perhaps TRBD1 (5 bases). The CDR3 extends over 15 amino acids. Trimming cost V 2 bases and J 0 bases, with 8 bases left between them. The germline CDR1 and CDR2 sequences are MGHRA and YSYEKL. The CDR3 DNA reads TGCGCCAGCAGCCAATGGACAAATAGCAATCAGCCCCAGCATTTT. Protein product: CASSQWTNSNQPQHF.

This rearrangement joins TRBV27 to TRBJ2-2, with TRBD2 matching 9 bases. Per germline, CDR1 MNHEY and CDR2 SMNVEV (reference sequence). CDR3 size: 16 residues. Trimming at V came to 6 bases and at J to 5 bases, leaving 10 bases not matched to a gene. This CDR3 reads CASSLRAGGPTGELFF. As DNA, the CDR3 is TGTGCCAGCAGCCTTAGGGCGGGAGGGCCGACCGGGGAGCTGTTTTTT.

The chain uses TRBV18 and TRBJ2-3; 12 bases are shared with TRBD2. The germline V gene has CDR1 KGHSH and CDR2 LQKENI. This CDR3 comprises 15 residues. Trimming cost V 5 bases and J 2 bases; bases outside gene matches: 2. This CDR3 reads CASSWTSGTTDTQYF. The CDR3 DNA reads TGTGCCAGCTCATGGACTAGCGGGACCACAGATACGCAGTATTTT.

The table lists this clone with a count of one. The rearrangement uses TRBV19 and TRBJ1-1; TRBD1 is a possible D gene (5 bases). The CDR3 length is 14 residues. Deletions cut 5 bases from V and 1 base from J, with 11 bases between. In germline, CDR1 is LNHDA, CDR2 SQIVND (reference sequence). CDR3 amino acids: CASSVRTSNTEAFF. CDR3 in DNA: TGTGCCAGTAGTGTCCGGACATCGAACACTGAAGCTTTCTTT.

The rearrangement joins TRBV11-2 to TRBJ2-7, with TRBD1 matching over 10 bases. The germline V gene encodes CDR1 SGHAT and CDR2 FQNNGV. The CDR3 sequence is 18 residues long. Trimming at V came to 3 bases and at J to 3 bases, leaving 14 bases not matched to a gene. CDR3 sequence: CASSFPLRGTGDRYEQYF. The CDR3 DNA is TGTGCCAGCAGCTTCCCCCTGAGGGGGACAGGGGACCGCTACGAGCAGTACTTC.

This clone showed up just a few times. The chain couples TRBV28 to TRBJ2-7; D is unresolved. CDR1 is MDHEN, CDR2 SYDVKM, per germline. The CDR3 totals 13 residues. The V end lost 0 bases, the J end lost 5 bases, and 8 bases lay between the germline ends. The CDR3 reads CASSLWGKHEQYF. CDR3 nucleotide sequence: TGTGCCAGCAGTTTATGGGGGAAACACGAGCAGTACTTC.

V gene TRBV14 combines with J gene TRBJ2-1, with 8 bases aligning to TRBD2. Germline V gene data show CDR1 as SGHDN and CDR2 as FVKESK. The V and J ends lost 0 bases and 3 bases, in that order; junction bases with no gene match: 7. The CDR3 loop spans 17 amino acids. The CDR3 bases are TGTGCCAGCAGCCAAGAGGTTAGCGGGGCTTACTACAATGAGCAGTTCTTC. Protein product: CASSQEVSGAYYNEQFF.

The chain employs TRBV30 and TRBJ2-3; 7 nucleotides match TRBD1. This CDR3 contains 14 residues. The V segment lost 0 bases and the J segment 5 bases; nucleotides outside the gene matches: 5. CDR1 GTSNPN and CDR2 SVGIG come from the germline V gene (reference sequence). The CDR3 here is CAWSVFQGEDTQYF. The CDR3 nucleotides read TGTGCCTGGAGTGTTTTTCAGGGGGAAGATACGCAGTATTTT.